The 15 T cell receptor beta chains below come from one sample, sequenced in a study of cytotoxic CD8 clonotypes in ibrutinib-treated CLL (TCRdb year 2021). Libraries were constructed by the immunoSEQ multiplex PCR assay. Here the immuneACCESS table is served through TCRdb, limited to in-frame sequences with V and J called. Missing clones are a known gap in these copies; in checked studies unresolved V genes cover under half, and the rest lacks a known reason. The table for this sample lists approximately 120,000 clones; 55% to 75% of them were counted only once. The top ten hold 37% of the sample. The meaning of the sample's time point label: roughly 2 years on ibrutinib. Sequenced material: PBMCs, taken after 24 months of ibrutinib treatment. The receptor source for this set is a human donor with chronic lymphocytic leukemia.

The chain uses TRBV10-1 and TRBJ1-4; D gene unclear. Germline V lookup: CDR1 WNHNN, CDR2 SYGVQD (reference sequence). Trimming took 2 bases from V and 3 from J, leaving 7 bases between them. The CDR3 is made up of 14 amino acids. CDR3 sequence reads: CASSEGEANEKLFF. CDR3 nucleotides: TGCGCCAGCAGTGAGGGGGAGGCTAATGAAAAACTGTTTTTT.

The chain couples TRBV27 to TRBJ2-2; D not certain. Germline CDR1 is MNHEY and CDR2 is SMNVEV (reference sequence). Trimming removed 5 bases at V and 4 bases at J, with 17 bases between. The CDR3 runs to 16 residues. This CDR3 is CASSPTSWTGTGELFF. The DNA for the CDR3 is TGTGCCAGCAGTCCTACGTCTTGGACGGGCACCGGGGAGCTGTTTTTT.

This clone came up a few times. For the CDR3, the DNA is TGTGCCAGCAGTGACGTGGGGGGCTATGGCTACACCTTC. Residues: CASSDVGGYGYTF. The gene calls are TRBV6-4 and TRBJ1-2, with TRBD1 as a possible D gene (5 bases). Germline V gives CDR1 MRHNA, CDR2 SNTAGT. Trimming took 2 bases from V and 4 from J, leaving 8 bases between them. The CDR3 is 13 residues long.

The CDR3 DNA reads as TGTGCCACCAGCAGAGAACTTGGGGCAGACGGGGAGCTGTTTTTT. Translation gives CATSRELGADGELFF. The rearrangement links TRBV15 to TRBJ2-2, with a weak D call TRBD1 (5 bases). CDR3 length equals 15 residues. Trimming pared 0 bases from V and 7 bases from J, leaving 12 bases between. Germline-derived CDR1 and CDR2 are LNHNV and YYDKDF (reference sequence).

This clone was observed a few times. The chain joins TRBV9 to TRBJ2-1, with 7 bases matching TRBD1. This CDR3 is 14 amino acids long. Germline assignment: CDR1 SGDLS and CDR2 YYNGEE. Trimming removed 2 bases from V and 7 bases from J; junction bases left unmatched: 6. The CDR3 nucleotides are TGTGCCAGCAGCGTTCCGACAGGGAGAAATGAGCAGTTCTTC. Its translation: CASSVPTGRNEQFF.

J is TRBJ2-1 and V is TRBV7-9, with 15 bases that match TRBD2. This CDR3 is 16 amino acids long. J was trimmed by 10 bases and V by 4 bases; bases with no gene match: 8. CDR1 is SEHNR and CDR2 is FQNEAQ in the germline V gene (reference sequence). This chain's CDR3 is CASSSRTSGGALEQFF. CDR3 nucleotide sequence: TGTGCCAGCAGCTCTCGGACTAGCGGGGGGGCCCTAGAGCAGTTCTTC.

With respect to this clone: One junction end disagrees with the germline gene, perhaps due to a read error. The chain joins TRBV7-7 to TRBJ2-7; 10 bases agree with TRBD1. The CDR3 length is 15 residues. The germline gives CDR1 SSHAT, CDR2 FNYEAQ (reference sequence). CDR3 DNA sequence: TGTGCTAGCAGCTTAGGGACAGGGGATTCCTACGAGCAGTACTTC. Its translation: CASSLGTGDSYEQYF.

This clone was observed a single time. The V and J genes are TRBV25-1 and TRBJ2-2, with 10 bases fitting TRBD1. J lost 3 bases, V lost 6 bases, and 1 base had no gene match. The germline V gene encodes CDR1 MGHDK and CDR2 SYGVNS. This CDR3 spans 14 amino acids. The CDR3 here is CASRGQGYTGELFF. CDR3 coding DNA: TGTGCCAGCAGGGGACAGGGGTACACCGGGGAGCTGTTTTTT.

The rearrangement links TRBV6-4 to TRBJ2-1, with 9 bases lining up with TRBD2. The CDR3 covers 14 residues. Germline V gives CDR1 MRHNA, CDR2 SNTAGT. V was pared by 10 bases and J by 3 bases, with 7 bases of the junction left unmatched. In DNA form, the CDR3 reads TGTGCCACCTCTCGAGCGGGGGGCTACAATGAGCAGTTCTTC. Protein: CATSRAGGYNEQFF.

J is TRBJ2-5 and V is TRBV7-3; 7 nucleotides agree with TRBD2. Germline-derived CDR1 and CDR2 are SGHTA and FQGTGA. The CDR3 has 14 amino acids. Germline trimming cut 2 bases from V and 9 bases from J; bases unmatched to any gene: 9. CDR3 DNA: TGTGCCAGCAGCTTAGAGGCGACTAGCACGGCCCAGTACTTC. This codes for CASSLEATSTAQYF.

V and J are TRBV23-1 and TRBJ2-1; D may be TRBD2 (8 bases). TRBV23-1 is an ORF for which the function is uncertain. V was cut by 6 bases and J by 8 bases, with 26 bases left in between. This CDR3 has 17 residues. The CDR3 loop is CASSQGAGGTRTHEQFF. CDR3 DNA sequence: TGCGCCAGCAGCCAAGGGGCAGGGGGGACTAGAACCCATGAGCAGTTCTTC.

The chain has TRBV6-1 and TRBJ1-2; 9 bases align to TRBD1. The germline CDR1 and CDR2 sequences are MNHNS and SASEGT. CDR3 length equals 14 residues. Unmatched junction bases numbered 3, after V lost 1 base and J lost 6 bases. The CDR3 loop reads CASSEGDRVHGYTF. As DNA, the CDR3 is TGTGCCAGCAGTGAAGGGGACAGGGTTCATGGCTACACCTTC.

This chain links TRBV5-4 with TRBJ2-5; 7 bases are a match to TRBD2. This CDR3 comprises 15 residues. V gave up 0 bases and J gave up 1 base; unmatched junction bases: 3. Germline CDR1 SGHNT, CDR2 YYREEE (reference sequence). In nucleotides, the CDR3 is TGTGCCAGCAGCTTGGTGGCGGGGGTCCAAGAGACCCAGTACTTC. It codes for CASSLVAGVQETQYF.

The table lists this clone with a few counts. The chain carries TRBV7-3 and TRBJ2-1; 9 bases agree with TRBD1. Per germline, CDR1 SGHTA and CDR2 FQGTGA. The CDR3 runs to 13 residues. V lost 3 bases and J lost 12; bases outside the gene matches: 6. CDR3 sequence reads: CASSFGTGSGQFF. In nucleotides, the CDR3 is TGTGCCAGCAGCTTCGGGACAGGGTCGGGGCAGTTCTTC.

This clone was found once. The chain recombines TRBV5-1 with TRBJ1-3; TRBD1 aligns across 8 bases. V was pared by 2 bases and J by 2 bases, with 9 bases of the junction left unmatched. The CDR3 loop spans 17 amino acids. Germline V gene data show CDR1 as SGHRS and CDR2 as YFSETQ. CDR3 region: CASSFGLDRGAGNTIYF. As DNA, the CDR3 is TGCGCCAGCAGCTTCGGCCTCGACAGGGGAGCTGGAAACACCATATATTTT.